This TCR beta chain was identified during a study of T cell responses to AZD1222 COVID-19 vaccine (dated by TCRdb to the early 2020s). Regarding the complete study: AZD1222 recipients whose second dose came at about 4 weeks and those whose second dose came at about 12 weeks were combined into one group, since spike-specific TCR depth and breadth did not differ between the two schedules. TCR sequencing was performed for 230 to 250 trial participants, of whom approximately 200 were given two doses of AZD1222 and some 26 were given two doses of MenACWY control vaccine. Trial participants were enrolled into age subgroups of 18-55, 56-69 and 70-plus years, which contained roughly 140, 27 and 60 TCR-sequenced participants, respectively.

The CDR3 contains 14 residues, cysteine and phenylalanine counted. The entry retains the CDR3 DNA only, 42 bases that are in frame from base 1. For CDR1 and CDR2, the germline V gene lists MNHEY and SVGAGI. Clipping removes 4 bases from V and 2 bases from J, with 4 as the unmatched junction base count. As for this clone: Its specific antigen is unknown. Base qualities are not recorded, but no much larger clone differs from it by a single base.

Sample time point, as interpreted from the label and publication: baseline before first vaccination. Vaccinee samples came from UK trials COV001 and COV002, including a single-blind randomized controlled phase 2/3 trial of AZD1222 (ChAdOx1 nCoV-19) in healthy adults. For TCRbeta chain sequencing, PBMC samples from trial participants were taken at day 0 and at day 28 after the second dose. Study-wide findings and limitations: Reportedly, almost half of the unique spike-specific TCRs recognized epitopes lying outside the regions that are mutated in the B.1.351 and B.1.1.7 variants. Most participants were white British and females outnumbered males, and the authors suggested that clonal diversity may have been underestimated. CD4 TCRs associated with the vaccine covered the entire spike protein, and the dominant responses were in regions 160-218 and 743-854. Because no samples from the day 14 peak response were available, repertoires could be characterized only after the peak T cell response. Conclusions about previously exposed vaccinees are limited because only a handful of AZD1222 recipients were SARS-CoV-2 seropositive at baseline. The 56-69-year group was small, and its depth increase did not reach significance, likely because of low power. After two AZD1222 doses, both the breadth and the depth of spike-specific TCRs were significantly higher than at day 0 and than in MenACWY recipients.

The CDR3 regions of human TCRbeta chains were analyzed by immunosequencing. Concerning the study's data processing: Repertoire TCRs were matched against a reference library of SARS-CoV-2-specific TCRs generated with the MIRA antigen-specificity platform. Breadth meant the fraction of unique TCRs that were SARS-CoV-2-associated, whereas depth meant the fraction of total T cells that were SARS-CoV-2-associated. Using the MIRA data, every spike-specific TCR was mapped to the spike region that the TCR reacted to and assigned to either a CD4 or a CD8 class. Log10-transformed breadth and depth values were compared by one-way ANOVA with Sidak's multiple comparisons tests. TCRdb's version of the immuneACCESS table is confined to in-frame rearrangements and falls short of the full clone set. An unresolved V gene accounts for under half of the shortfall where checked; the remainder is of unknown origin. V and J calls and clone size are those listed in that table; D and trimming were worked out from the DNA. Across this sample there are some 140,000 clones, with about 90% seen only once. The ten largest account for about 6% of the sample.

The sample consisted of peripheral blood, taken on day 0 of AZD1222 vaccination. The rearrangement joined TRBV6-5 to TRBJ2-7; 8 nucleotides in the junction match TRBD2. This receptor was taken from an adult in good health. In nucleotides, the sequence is TGTGCCAGCAGTTCTGGACTAGCTCCCTACGAGCAGTACTTC. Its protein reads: CASSSGLAPYEQYF.